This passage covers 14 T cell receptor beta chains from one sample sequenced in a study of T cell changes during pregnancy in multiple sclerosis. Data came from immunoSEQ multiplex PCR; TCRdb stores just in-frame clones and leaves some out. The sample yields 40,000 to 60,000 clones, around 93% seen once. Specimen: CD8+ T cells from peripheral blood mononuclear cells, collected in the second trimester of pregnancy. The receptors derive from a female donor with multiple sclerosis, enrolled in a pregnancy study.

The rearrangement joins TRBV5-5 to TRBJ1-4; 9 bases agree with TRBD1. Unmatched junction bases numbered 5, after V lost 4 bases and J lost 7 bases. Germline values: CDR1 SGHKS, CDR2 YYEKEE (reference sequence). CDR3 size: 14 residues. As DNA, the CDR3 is TGTGCCAGCAGCGTCCGGGACAGGGTTGAAAAACTGTTTTTT. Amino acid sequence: CASSVRDRVEKLFF.

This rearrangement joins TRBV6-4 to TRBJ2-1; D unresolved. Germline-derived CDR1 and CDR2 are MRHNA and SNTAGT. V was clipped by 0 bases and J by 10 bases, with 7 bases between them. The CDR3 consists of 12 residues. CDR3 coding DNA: TGTGCCAGCAGTGACTCGGAGTTCGAGCAGTTCTTC. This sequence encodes CASSDSEFEQFF.

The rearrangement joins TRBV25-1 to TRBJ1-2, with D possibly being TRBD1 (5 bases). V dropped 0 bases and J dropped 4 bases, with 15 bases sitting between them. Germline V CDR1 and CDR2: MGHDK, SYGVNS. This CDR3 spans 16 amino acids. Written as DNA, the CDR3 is TGTGCCAGCAGTGAATATTTTGTACCCGACAGCTATGGCTACACCTTC. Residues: CASSEYFVPDSYGYTF.

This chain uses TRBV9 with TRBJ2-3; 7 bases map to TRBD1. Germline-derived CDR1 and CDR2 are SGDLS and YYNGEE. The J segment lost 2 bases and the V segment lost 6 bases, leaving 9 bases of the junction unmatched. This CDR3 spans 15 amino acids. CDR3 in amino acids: CASTLTGSPTDTQYF. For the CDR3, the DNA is TGTGCCAGCACCCTGACAGGGAGTCCCACAGATACGCAGTATTTT. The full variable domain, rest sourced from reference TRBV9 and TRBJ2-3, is DSGVTQTPKHLITATGQRVTLRCSPRSGDLSVYWYQQSLDQGLQFLIQYYNGEERAKGNILERFSAQQFPDLHSELNLSSLELGDSALYFCASTLTGSPTDTQYFGPGTRLTVL.

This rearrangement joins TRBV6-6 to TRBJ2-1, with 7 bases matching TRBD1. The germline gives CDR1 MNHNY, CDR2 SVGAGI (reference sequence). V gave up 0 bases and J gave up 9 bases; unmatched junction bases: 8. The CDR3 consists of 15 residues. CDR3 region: CASSYSVQGSAEQFF. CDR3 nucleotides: TGTGCCAGCAGTTACTCGGTACAGGGGTCTGCTGAGCAGTTCTTC.

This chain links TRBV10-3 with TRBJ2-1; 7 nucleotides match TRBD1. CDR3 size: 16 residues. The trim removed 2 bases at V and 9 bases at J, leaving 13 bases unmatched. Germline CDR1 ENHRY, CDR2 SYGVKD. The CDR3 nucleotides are TGTGCCATCAGTGAGGGAGGTGACAGGGTATGGAGTGAGCAGTTCTTC. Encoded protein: CAISEGGDRVWSEQFF.

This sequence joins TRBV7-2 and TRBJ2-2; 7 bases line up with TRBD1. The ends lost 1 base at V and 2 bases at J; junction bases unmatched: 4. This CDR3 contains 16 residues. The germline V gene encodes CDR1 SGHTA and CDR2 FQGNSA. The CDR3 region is CASSLGEGGNTGELFF. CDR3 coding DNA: TGTGCCAGCAGCTTAGGCGAAGGGGGCAACACCGGGGAGCTGTTTTTT.

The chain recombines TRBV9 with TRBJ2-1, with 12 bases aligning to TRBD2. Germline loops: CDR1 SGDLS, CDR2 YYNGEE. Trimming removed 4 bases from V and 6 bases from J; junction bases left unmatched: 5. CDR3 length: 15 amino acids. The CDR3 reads CASSIPSGGGNEQFF. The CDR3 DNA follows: TGTGCCAGCAGCATCCCTAGCGGGGGGGGCAATGAGCAGTTCTTC.

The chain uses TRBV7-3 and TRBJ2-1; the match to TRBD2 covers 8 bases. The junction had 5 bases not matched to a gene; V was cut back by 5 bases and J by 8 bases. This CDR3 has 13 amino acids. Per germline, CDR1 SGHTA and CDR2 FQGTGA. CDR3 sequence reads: CASSAYGGDEQFF. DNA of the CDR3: TGTGCCAGCAGCGCGTACGGGGGGGATGAGCAGTTCTTC.

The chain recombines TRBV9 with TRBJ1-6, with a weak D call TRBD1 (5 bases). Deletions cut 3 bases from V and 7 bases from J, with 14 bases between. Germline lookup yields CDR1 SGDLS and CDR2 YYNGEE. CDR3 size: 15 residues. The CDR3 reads CASSDSLGGNSPLHF. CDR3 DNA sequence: TGTGCCAGCAGCGACTCTCTTGGGGGGAATTCACCCCTCCACTTT.

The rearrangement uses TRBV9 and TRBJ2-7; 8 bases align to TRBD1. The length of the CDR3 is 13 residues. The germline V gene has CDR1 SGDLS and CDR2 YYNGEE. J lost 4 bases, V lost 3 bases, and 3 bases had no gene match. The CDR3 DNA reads TGTGCCAGCAGCGATGGACAGGGTTACGAGCAGTACTTC. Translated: CASSDGQGYEQYF.

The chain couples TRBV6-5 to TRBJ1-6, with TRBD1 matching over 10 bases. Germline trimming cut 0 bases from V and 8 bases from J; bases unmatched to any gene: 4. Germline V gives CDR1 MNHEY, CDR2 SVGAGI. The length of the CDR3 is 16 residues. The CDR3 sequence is CASSYSRQGAYSPLHF. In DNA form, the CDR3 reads TGTGCCAGCAGTTACTCCCGACAGGGGGCTTATTCACCCCTCCACTTT.

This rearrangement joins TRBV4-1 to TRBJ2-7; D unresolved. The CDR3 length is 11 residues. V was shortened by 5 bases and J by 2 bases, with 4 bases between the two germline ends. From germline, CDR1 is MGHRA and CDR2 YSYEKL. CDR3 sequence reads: CASSAAYEQYF. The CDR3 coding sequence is TGCGCCAGCAGCGCAGCCTACGAGCAGTACTTC.

This chain's CDR3 is CASSPHRGGYEKLFF. DNA for the CDR3: TGTGCCAGCAGCCCCCACAGGGGAGGATATGAAAAACTGTTTTTT. The chain carries TRBV7-8 and TRBJ1-4, with 7 bases that match TRBD1. Germline loops: CDR1 SGHVS, CDR2 FQNEAQ. This CDR3 has 15 amino acids. The V segment lost 5 bases and the J segment 6 bases; nucleotides outside the gene matches: 9. The full variable domain, in which reference TRBV7-8 and TRBJ1-4 provide the parts outside the CDR3, is GAGVSQSPRYKVAKRGQDVALRCDPISGHVSLFWYQQALGQGPEFLTYFQNEAQLDKSGLPSDRFFAERPEGSVSTLKIQRTQQEDSAVYLCASSPHRGGYEKLFFGSGTQLSVL.